These 5 T cell receptor beta chains were all obtained from the same sample, sequenced in a study of cytomegalovirus exposure and HLA in healthy donors. Both 60 Vbeta primers and 13 Jbeta primers went into the PCR. Sequencing was performed with immunoSEQ multiplex PCR; in TCRdb, only in-frame clones are kept and a portion is missing. Found here are approximately 140,000 clones, 60% to 80% of them singletons; the top ten hold 6.5% to 7%. The sequencing input was PBMCs. These receptors all come from a woman aged 40 to 50 in good health and CMV-seropositive.

The chain employs TRBV2 and TRBJ1-2, with 9 bases lining up with TRBD1. Germline values: CDR1 SNHLY, CDR2 FYNNEI. The CDR3 runs 14 residues. V lost 4 bases, J lost 7 bases, and 7 bases stayed unmatched. The CDR3 sequence is CASSVQRQGVGYTF. The CDR3 bases are TGTGCCAGCAGTGTTCAGCGACAGGGGGTTGGCTACACCTTC.

CDR3 in DNA: TGCGCCAGCAGCGGGAGTCGTTGGGCAGATACGCAGTATTTT. Translating it yields CASSGSRWADTQYF. This sequence joins TRBV4-1 and TRBJ2-3; D is possibly TRBD2 (5 bases). CDR3 length: 14 amino acids. Trimming shortened V by 5 bases and J by 4 bases, and 13 bases separated the two germline ends. Germline assignment: CDR1 MGHRA and CDR2 YSYEKL.

There are a few counts of this clone. The chain carries TRBV7-6 and TRBJ1-6; 7 bases agree with TRBD1. CDR3 length: 14 amino acids. Per germline, CDR1 SGHVS and CDR2 FNYEAQ. V gave up 5 bases and J gave up 6 bases; unmatched junction bases: 4. The CDR3 loop reads CASSPGTANSPLHF. Written as DNA, the CDR3 is TGTGCCAGCAGCCCAGGGACAGCTAATTCACCCCTCCACTTT.

The rearrangement links TRBV2 to TRBJ2-3, with 14 bases fitting TRBD2. Germline V gene lookup returns CDR1 SNHLY and CDR2 FYNNEI. CDR3 length: 16 amino acids. V dropped 5 bases and J dropped 4; count of bases not matched to a gene: 5. CDR3 in DNA: TGTGCCAGCAGTTCTGGACTAGCGGGGGGAGCAGATACGCAGTATTTT. This codes for CASSSGLAGGADTQYF. Looking up the rest from reference TRBV2 and TRBJ2-3 gives the full variable domain: EPEVTQTPSHQVTQMGQEVILRCVPISNHLYFYWYRQILGQKVEFLVSFYNNEISEKSEIFDDQFSVERPDGSNFTLKIRSTKLEDSAMYFCASSSGLAGGADTQYFGPGTRLTVL.

This chain uses TRBV15 with TRBJ1-3; 7 nucleotides match TRBD1. This CDR3 has 14 residues. V lost 6 bases to trimming and J lost 3 bases; unmatched junction nucleotides: 5. Germline CDR1 LNHNV, CDR2 YYDKDF (reference sequence). Here the CDR3 reads CATRQGWDGNTIYF. The CDR3 DNA reads as TGTGCCACCAGACAGGGGTGGGATGGAAACACCATATATTTT.